This TCR beta chain was sequenced in a study of cytomegalovirus exposure and HLA in healthy donors. Whole-study results and caveats: When a later analysis was performed, an Asian-associated ancestry cluster reportedly had fewer N-insertions than the roughly 690-donor mean. Despite most TCR sequences being rare, some public TCRs occurred in many donors. In a later analysis, at a false discovery rate of 0.05, 16,951 TCR beta sequences matched HLA alleles.

The CDR3 has 15 residues. V gave up 3 bases and J gave up 7 bases, with 16 bases separating them. Germline V gene lookup returns CDR1 LNHDA and CDR2 SQIVND (reference sequence). Researchers ran the PCR with 60 Vbeta and 13 Jbeta primers. Here immunoSEQ multiplex PCR was the method, and the copy in TCRdb shows in-frame clones only, minus some. Here the sample spans 100,000 or so clones, around four fifths being singletons. Comments on this clone: Antigen: not known.

This sequence joins TRBV19 and TRBJ1-5; no reliable D call. The TCR sequence derives from a man aged 25-45 years in good health and CMV-seronegative. Sequences were obtained from PBMCs. CDR3 residues: CASSMIREVYQPQHF. The CDR3 DNA sequence: TGTGCCAGTAGTATGATAAGGGAGGTTTACCAGCCCCAGCATTTT.